These 31 T cell receptor beta chains came from one sample sequenced in a study of PD-1 blockade in classical Hodgkin lymphoma (TCRdb year 2020). Per the publication, the time point label means: cycle 2 day 1 (C2D1) of nivolumab. Relapse after autologous stem cell transplantation had occurred in all trial patients, and cohorts A, B and C were distinguished by prior brentuximab vedotin exposure. Libraries came from the immunoSEQ multiplex PCR assay. TCRdb stores this immuneACCESS table with in-frame sequences only. Part of the clones is absent; in the studies checked, under half of the shortfall reflects unresolved V genes, and no reason is known for the rest. Here the sample has nearly 60,000 clones; 75% to 95% occur a single time. Over 9.5% of the sample rests with the top ten. Source: peripheral blood mononuclear cells (PBMCs), taken before the second cycle of nivolumab. The source of these receptors is a human donor with classical Hodgkin lymphoma.

The V call is TRBV28, the J call TRBJ2-7; D is ambiguous. Germline V lookup: CDR1 MDHEN, CDR2 SYDVKM. V was cut by 2 bases and J by 2 bases, with 7 bases left in between. The CDR3 runs 13 residues. The CDR3 nucleotides are TGTGCCAGCAGTTTAGGAGAGACCTACGAGCAGTACTTC. As protein: CASSLGETYEQYF.

The V and J genes are TRBV5-1 and TRBJ2-3; 7 bases fit TRBD1. Trimming removed 3 bases from V and 2 bases from J; junction bases left unmatched: 6. The CDR3 is made up of 15 amino acids. Germline-derived CDR1 and CDR2 are SGHRS and YFSETQ. The CDR3 nucleotides read TGCGCCAGCAGCTCCCTCGGACAGGTCACAGATACGCAGTATTTT. It translates to CASSSLGQVTDTQYF.

This clone was found once. The chain combines TRBV7-8 with TRBJ2-2, with 7 bases fitting TRBD1. V was clipped by 5 bases and J by 5 bases; unmatched bases: 8. Germline assignment: CDR1 SGHVS and CDR2 FQNEAQ. The CDR3 contains 15 residues. The DNA of the CDR3 is TGTGCCAGCAGCGCACGGACAGGTGGTACCGGGGAGCTGTTTTTT. Translating it yields CASSARTGGTGELFF.

The V and J genes are TRBV7-9 and TRBJ2-2, with a weak D call TRBD2 (5 bases). Germline V gene sequence: CDR1 SEHNR, CDR2 FQNEAQ (reference sequence). V was pared by 4 bases and J by 4 bases, with 10 bases between. The CDR3 contains 14 residues. Here the CDR3 DNA reads TGTGCCAGCAGCTGGACTGCTGTCACCGGGGAGCTGTTTTTT. Protein sequence: CASSWTAVTGELFF.

V usage is TRBV11-2 and J usage is TRBJ1-1; D is ambiguous. Germline CDR1 and CDR2: SGHAT and FQNNGV. The V and J ends lost 2 bases and 1 base respectively, with 11 bases between them. This CDR3 comprises 15 residues. Written as DNA, the CDR3 is TGTGCCAGCAGCTTACTCGGCGGAACGAACACTGAAGCTTTCTTT. Residues: CASSLLGGTNTEAFF.

The V and J genes are TRBV18 and TRBJ2-1, with 7 bases aligning to TRBD1. Germline V gene data show CDR1 as KGHSH and CDR2 as LQKENI. CDR3 length equals 17 residues. The junction had 7 bases not matched to a gene; V was cut back by 0 bases and J by 2 bases. The CDR3 spells CASSPPFRGKTYNEQFF. The DNA for the CDR3 is TGTGCCAGCTCACCACCTTTCAGGGGGAAAACCTACAATGAGCAGTTCTTC.

The chain uses TRBV7-8 and TRBJ1-2, with D perhaps matching TRBD1 (6 bases). V lost 1 base to trimming and J lost 5 bases, with 11 bases between them. Germline CDR1 is SGHVS and CDR2 is FQNEAQ. The CDR3 sequence is 14 residues long. The CDR3 DNA follows: TGTGCCAGCAGCTTAGAAGGGGGAAGTTATGGCTACACCTTC. This codes for CASSLEGGSYGYTF. Using reference TRBV7-8 and TRBJ1-2 for the parts outside the CDR3, the full variable domain is GAGVSQSPRYKVAKRGQDVALRCDPISGHVSLFWYQQALGQGPEFLTYFQNEAQLDKSGLPSDRFFAERPEGSVSTLKIQRTQQEDSAVYLCASSLEGGSYGYTFGSGTRLTVV.

The chain has TRBV4-2 and TRBJ1-4; D is perhaps TRBD1 (6 bases). Germline V gene lookup returns CDR1 LGHNA and CDR2 YNFKEQ. The CDR3 extends over 14 amino acids. V was clipped by 1 base and J by 11 bases, with 14 bases between them. The DNA for the CDR3 is TGTGCCAGCAGCCAAGGGTCACAGGGAGGGAAACTGTTTTTT. Translating it yields CASSQGSQGGKLFF.

V and J are TRBV7-8 and TRBJ2-1; 10 bases map to TRBD2. The CDR3 spans 14 residues. With V trimmed by 6 bases and J by 3 bases, 2 bases remained unmatched. Germline V gene sequence: CDR1 SGHVS, CDR2 FQNEAQ. CDR3: CASRVAGGYNEQFF. In nucleotides, the CDR3 is TGTGCCAGCAGGGTAGCGGGGGGCTACAATGAGCAGTTCTTC.

The chain carries TRBV27 and TRBJ2-7, with D tentatively TRBD2 (7 bases). Germline V lookup: CDR1 MNHEY, CDR2 SMNVEV (reference sequence). Trimming stripped 3 bases from V and 0 bases from J, with 15 bases between. The CDR3 extends over 16 amino acids. Written as DNA, the CDR3 is TGTGCCAGCAGTTTCGGGCAGGGGAGGGGCTCCTACGAGCAGTACTTC. Protein: CASSFGQGRGSYEQYF.

V and J are TRBV5-6 and TRBJ2-7; D not certain. Germline values: CDR1 SGHDT, CDR2 YYEEEE. With 1 base removed from V and 2 bases from J, the gap between germline ends came to 7 bases. CDR3 size: 13 residues. CDR3 coding DNA: TGTGCCAGCAGCTTGCAAGGACCCTACGAGCAGTACTTC. It translates to CASSLQGPYEQYF.

As to this clone: The junction shows a germline mismatch at one end, possibly a read error. The chain carries TRBV27 and TRBJ2-1; the match to TRBD2 covers 10 bases. Germline V gives CDR1 MNHEY, CDR2 SMNVEV (reference sequence). This CDR3 region has 15 residues. CDR3 sequence: CASSLTGTSVNGQFF. CDR3 DNA sequence: TGTGCCAGCAGTTTAACCGGGACTAGCGTCAATGGGCAGTTCTTC.

This clone has only one observation. The V gene is TRBV4-2, the J gene TRBJ2-4; weak D call: TRBD2 (5 bases). Trimming removed 6 bases at V and 0 bases at J, with 18 bases between. Per the germline V gene, CDR1 is LGHNA and CDR2 is YNFKEQ. CDR3 size: 17 residues. The CDR3 bases are TGTGCCAGCAGTCAACGGGGTATGGTTGGAGCCAAAAACATTCAGTACTTC. Translating gives CASSQRGMVGAKNIQYF.

This clone came up once. The chain joins TRBV27 to TRBJ2-1, with 8 bases that match TRBD1. Germline V gene data show CDR1 as MNHEY and CDR2 as SMNVEV (reference sequence). The CDR3 spans 13 residues. Losses at the gene ends were 5 bases for V and 7 bases for J; bases not matched to a gene: 4. The CDR3 sequence is CASSIHRGNEQFF. Written as DNA, the CDR3 is TGTGCCAGCAGTATACACAGGGGGAATGAGCAGTTCTTC.

The J gene is TRBJ2-7, the V gene TRBV4-1; 9 bases are a match to TRBD1. With V trimmed by 1 base and J by 2 bases, 9 bases remained unmatched. CDR1 and CDR2 (germline): MGHRA, YSYEKL. This CDR3 is 17 amino acids long. CDR3 protein: CASSQGFGDRGAYEQYF. The CDR3 DNA reads as TGCGCCAGCAGCCAAGGGTTTGGAGACAGGGGGGCCTACGAGCAGTACTTC.

The chain uses TRBV19 and TRBJ2-7; D unclear. The CDR3 contains 14 residues. In germline, CDR1 is LNHDA, CDR2 SQIVND (reference sequence). V gave up 3 bases and J gave up 7 bases, with 16 bases separating them. CDR3 region: CASSIGHNLGEQYF. DNA of the CDR3: TGTGCCAGTAGTATCGGGCACAATTTGGGGGAGCAGTACTTC.

The chain couples TRBV7-3 to TRBJ1-2; D is undetermined. Between the trimmed V and J ends, which lost 1 base and 1 base, there was a span of 4 bases. The CDR3 sequence is 13 residues long. CDR1 is SGHTA and CDR2 is FQGTGA in the germline V gene. The CDR3 region has the DNA TGTGCCAGCAGCTTAAACAGTAACTATGGCTACACCTTC. It translates to CASSLNSNYGYTF.

V gene TRBV5-1 combines with J gene TRBJ2-5; D not resolved. The CDR3 totals 14 residues. V shed 6 bases and J shed 2 bases, with 14 bases lying between them. Germline values: CDR1 SGHRS, CDR2 YFSETQ. In nucleotides, the CDR3 is TGCGCCAGCAACGAGACTCCATCTCAAGAGACCCAGTACTTC. The encoded protein is CASNETPSQETQYF.

This clone was seen once. The genes are TRBV27 and TRBJ2-7; D possibly corresponds to TRBD2 (6 bases). V was shortened by 5 bases and J by 0 bases, with 11 bases between the two germline ends. The CDR3 is made up of 14 amino acids. Germline V gives CDR1 MNHEY, CDR2 SMNVEV (reference sequence). CDR3 coding DNA: TGTGCCAGCAGTCCTAGCGTTAGCTCCTACGAGCAGTACTTC. Its translation is CASSPSVSSYEQYF.

This clone was found a few times. V is TRBV9 and J is TRBJ2-2; 8 bases line up with TRBD2. CDR3 length: 15 residues. Losses at the gene ends were 0 bases for V and 5 bases for J; bases not matched to a gene: 3. Per germline, CDR1 SGDLS and CDR2 YYNGEE. The CDR3 sequence is CASSVVAGGTGELFF. Here the CDR3 DNA reads TGTGCCAGCAGCGTAGTTGCGGGAGGTACCGGGGAGCTGTTTTTT.

The rearrangement links TRBV5-6 to TRBJ2-3, with 10 bases identical to TRBD1. Germline assignment: CDR1 SGHDT and CDR2 YYEEEE. This CDR3 has 17 amino acids. V dropped 4 bases and J dropped 3; count of bases not matched to a gene: 11. The DNA for the CDR3 is TGTGCCAGCAGCGCCGAAGTTCGGGACAGGGGAACAGATACGCAGTATTTT. Amino acids: CASSAEVRDRGTDTQYF. Variable domain in full (rest from reference TRBV5-6 and TRBJ2-3): DAGVTQSPTHLIKTRGQQVTLRCSPKSGHDTVSWYQQALGQGPQFIFQYYEEEERQRGNFPDRFSGHQFPNYSSELNVNALLLGDSALYLCASSAEVRDRGTDTQYFGPGTRLTVL.

This sequence joins TRBV13 and TRBJ2-2, with 7 positions matching TRBD2. J lost 6 bases, V lost 3 bases, and 10 bases had no gene match. Germline CDR1 is PRHDT and CDR2 is FYEKMQ (reference sequence). The CDR3 contains 16 residues. The chain's CDR3 is CASSFLEGGSPGELFF. The CDR3 nucleotides are TGTGCCAGCAGCTTTTTGGAAGGCGGGAGTCCCGGGGAGCTGTTTTTT.

This chain links TRBV9 with TRBJ1-5; possible D gene TRBD1, 5 bases. V lost 0 bases to trimming and J lost 6 bases, with 7 bases between them. Germline loops: CDR1 SGDLS, CDR2 YYNGEE. The CDR3 extends over 13 amino acids. The CDR3 here is CASSVEGAQPQHF. CDR3 coding DNA: TGTGCCAGCAGCGTAGAAGGGGCTCAGCCCCAGCATTTT.

The chain has TRBV27 and TRBJ2-5, with D maybe TRBD1 (5 bases). Near its end, the DNA agrees better with TRBJ2-7, so the J call may be wrong. The CDR3 is 11 amino acids. Germline CDR1 MNHEY, CDR2 SMNVEV (reference sequence). CDR3 DNA: TGTGCCAGCAGTACAGGTAACGAGCAGTACTTC. Encoded protein: CASSTGNEQYF.

The rearrangement uses TRBV7-9 and TRBJ2-7; D is ambiguous. Germline CDR1 is SEHNR and CDR2 is FQNEAQ (reference sequence). V was cut by 5 bases and J by 3 bases, with 5 bases left in between. The CDR3 has 11 residues. The DNA of the CDR3 is TGTGCCAGCAGCGATAACTACGAGCAGTACTTC. Its translation is CASSDNYEQYF.

This rearrangement joins TRBV6-5 to TRBJ2-3; D is possibly TRBD1 or TRBD2 (5 bases each). In germline, CDR1 is MNHEY, CDR2 SVGAGI. Trimming left V 6 bases short and J 9 bases short, with 16 bases between. The CDR3 spans 13 residues. CDR3: CASSLWGTGTQYF. In nucleotides, the CDR3 is TGTGCCAGCAGCCTCTGGGGGACGGGGACGCAGTATTTT.

The chain joins TRBV21-1 to TRBJ2-2. TRBV21-1 is marked as a pseudogene. The CDR3 loop spans 16 amino acids. The CDR3 DNA follows: TGTGCCAGCAGCCGCCCAGGACCCTTTTCCACCGGGGAGCTGTTTTTT. Translating gives CASSRPGPFSTGELFF.

V is TRBV4-3 and J is TRBJ2-7, with a possible D match to TRBD2 (7 bases). The CDR3 sequence is 14 residues long. Germline CDR1 and CDR2: LGHNA and YSLEER. Trimming removed 0 bases at V and 7 bases at J, with 13 bases between. CDR3 residues: CASSQDRGAGEQYF. The CDR3 coding sequence is TGCGCCAGCAGCCAAGATCGGGGGGCGGGAGAGCAGTACTTC.

The rearrangement links TRBV11-2 to TRBJ1-1, with TRBD1 identical over 9 bases. Germline loops: CDR1 SGHAT, CDR2 FQNNGV. The ends lost 5 bases at V and 6 bases at J; junction bases unmatched: 19. The CDR3 sequence is 18 residues long. CDR3 nucleotide sequence: TGTGCCAGCAGCGCTTCGACAGGGGGAATTCCTATTTTGGCTGAAGCTTTCTTT. Residues: CASSASTGGIPILAEAFF.

V and J are TRBV28 and TRBJ1-5; D not resolved. V dropped 3 bases and J dropped 1 base, with 19 bases sitting between them. Germline V gene lookup returns CDR1 MDHEN and CDR2 SYDVKM. This CDR3 region has 18 residues. This CDR3 reads CASSFGGLGRISNQPQHF. The CDR3 DNA follows: TGTGCCAGCAGTTTTGGAGGCTTGGGAAGAATCAGCAATCAGCCCCAGCATTTT.

This chain joins TRBV11-2 and TRBJ2-7, with a weak D call TRBD1 (6 bases). Per germline, CDR1 SGHAT and CDR2 FQNNGV. Deletions cut 2 bases from V and 4 bases from J, with 21 bases between. The CDR3 spans 17 residues. CDR3 DNA: TGTGCCAGCAGCTTAAGTTGGGGGCCTGTGGACTCTTACGAGCAGTACTTC. Translation: CASSLSWGPVDSYEQYF.